This T cell receptor beta chain was observed in a study of immune heterogeneity within non-small cell lung tumors. Turning to the study itself: There was 1 tumor not otherwise specified, along with over nine non-squamous carcinomas and several squamous cell carcinomas.

The study's findings and limits: Locally, T-cell clonality showed a moderate but significant correlation with tumor mutational burden measured at the same site (R approximately 0.34). Tumor sites within a patient were found to share identical dominant CDR3 beta clonotypes, and site-unique high-frequency clones were also present.

Bulk tumor gDNA, roughly 600 ng per sample, served as the TCR template. From each primary tumor, several far-apart biopsies were obtained during surgery. It was patients with untreated, newly diagnosed non-small cell lung cancer who underwent curative surgery. CDR3 length: 15 amino acids. The germline V gene has CDR1 KGHDR and CDR2 SFDVKD. The V and J ends lost 2 bases and 1 base respectively, with 10 bases between them. Amplification of TCR beta CDR3 was performed by multiplex PCR with 32 V and 13 J primers. TCRdb reprocessed the multiplex PCR reads with MiXCR, giving one entry per CDR3 protein. The sample carries 5,500 to 6,500 distinct CDR3 sequences, around a fifth recorded once. This clonotype is medium-sized in the sample. The antigen remains undetermined.

Sample: lung tumor tissue. The origin of this receptor is a man between 65 and 80 years old with non-small cell lung cancer. This chain connects TRBV24-1 to TRBJ1-1; D perhaps matches TRBD1 (6 bases). CDR3 coding DNA: TGTGCCACCAGTGATTCCGGGGGACAGAACACTGAAGCTTTCTTT. Protein: CATSDSGGQNTEAFF.